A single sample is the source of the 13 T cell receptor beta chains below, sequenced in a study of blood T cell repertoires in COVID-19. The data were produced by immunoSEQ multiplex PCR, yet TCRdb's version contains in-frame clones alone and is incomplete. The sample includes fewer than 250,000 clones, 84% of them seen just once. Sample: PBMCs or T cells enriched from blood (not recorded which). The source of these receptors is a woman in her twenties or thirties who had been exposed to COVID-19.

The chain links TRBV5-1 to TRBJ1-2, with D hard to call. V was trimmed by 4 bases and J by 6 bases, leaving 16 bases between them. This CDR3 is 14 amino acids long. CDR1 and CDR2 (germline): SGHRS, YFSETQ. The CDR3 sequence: CASSTYPAIDGYTF. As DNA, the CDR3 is TGCGCCAGCAGCACCTACCCCGCGATCGATGGCTACACCTTC.

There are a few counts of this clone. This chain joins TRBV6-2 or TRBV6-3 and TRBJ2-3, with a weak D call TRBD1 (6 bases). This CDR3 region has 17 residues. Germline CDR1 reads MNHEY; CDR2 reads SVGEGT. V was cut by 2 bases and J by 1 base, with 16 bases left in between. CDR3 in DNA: TGTGCCAGCAGTTACAGAACGACAGGACCCCGCACAGATACGCAGTATTTT. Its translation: CASSYRTTGPRTDTQYF.

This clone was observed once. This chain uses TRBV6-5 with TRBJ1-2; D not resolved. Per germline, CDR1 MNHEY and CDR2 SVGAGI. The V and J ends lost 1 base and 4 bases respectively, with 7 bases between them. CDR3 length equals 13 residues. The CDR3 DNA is TGTGCCAGCAGTTACTTGCGATTCTATGGCTACACCTTC. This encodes CASSYLRFYGYTF.

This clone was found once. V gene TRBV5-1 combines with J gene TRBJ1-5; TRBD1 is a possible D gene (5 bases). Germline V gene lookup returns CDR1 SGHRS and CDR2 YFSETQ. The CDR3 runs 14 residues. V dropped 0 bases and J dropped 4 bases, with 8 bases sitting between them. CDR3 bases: TGCGCCAGCAGCTTGGAAGGGGCGAATCAGCCCCAGCATTTT. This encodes CASSLEGANQPQHF.

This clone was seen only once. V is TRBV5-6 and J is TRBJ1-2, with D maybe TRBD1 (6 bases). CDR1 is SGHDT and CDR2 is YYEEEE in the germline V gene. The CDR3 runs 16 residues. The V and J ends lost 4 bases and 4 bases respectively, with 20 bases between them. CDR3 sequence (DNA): TGTGCCAGCAGCGGGGGCCGTTTCCAGGGGATCTATGGCTACACCTTC. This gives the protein CASSGGRFQGIYGYTF. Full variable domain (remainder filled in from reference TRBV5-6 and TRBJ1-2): DAGVTQSPTHLIKTRGQQVTLRCSPKSGHDTVSWYQQALGQGPQFIFQYYEEEERQRGNFPDRFSGHQFPNYSSELNVNALLLGDSALYLCASSGGRFQGIYGYTFGSGTRLTVV.

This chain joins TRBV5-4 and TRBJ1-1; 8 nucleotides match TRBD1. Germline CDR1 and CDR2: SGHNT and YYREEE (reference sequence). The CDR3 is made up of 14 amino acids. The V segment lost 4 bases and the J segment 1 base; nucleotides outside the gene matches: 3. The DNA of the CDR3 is TGTGCCAGCAGCCCGGGGACAGGGAACACTGAAGCTTTCTTT. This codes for CASSPGTGNTEAFF.

The CDR3 region is CASSPPDGGAVGELFF. CDR3 sequence (DNA): TGTGCCAGCTCACCACCTGACGGGGGGGCCGTCGGGGAGCTGTTTTTT. The chain has TRBV18 and TRBJ2-2, with 8 nucleotides matching TRBD2. CDR1 and CDR2 (germline): KGHSH, LQKENI. CDR3 length: 16 amino acids. The V and J ends lost 0 bases and 7 bases, in that order; junction bases with no gene match: 7.

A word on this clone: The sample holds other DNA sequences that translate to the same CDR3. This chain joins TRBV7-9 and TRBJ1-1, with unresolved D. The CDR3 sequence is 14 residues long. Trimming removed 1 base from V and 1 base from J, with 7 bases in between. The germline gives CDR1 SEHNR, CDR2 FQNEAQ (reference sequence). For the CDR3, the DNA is TGTGCCAGCAGCTTAGGAGGCAGGAACACTGAAGCTTTCTTT. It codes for CASSLGGRNTEAFF.

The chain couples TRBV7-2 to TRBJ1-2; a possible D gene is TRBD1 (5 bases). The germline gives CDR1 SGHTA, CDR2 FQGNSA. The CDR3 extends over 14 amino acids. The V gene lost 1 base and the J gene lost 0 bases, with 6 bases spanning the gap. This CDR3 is CASSLEGTNYGYTF. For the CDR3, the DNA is TGTGCCAGCAGCTTAGAGGGGACTAACTATGGCTACACCTTC.

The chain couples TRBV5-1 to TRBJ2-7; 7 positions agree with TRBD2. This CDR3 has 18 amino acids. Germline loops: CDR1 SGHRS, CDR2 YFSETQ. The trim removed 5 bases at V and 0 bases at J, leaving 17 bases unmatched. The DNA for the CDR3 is TGCGCCAGCAGTCTCTCGGCAAGCCGACCGGGAGGCTCCTACGAGCAGTACTTC. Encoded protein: CASSLSASRPGGSYEQYF.

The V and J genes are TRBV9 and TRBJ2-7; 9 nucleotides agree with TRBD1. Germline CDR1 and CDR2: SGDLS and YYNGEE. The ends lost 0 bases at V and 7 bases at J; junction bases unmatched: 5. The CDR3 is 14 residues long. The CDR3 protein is CASSVGGTGSEQYF. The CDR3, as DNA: TGTGCCAGCAGCGTAGGGGGGACAGGGTCGGAGCAGTACTTC.

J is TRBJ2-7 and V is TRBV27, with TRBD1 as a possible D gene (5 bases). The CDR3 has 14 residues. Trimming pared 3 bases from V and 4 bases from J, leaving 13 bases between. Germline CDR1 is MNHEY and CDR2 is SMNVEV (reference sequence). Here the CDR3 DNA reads TGTGCCAGCAGTTTGGGTCAGGGTCGTTACGAGCAGTACTTC. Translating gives CASSLGQGRYEQYF.

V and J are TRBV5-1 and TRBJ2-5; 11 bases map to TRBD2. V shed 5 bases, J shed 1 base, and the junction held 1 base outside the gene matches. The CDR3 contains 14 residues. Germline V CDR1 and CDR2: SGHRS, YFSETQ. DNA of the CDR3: TGCGCCAGCAGGACTAGCGGGACCCAAGAGACCCAGTACTTC. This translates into CASRTSGTQETQYF.